The following is a T cell receptor beta chain sequence with its context. There is no known antigen for this receptor. No much larger clone exists at a distance of one base, and base qualities are not known. According to the germline V gene (reference sequence), CDR1 reads DFQATT and CDR2 reads SNEGSKA. The CDR3 spans 11 residues, from the cysteine through the phenylalanine. This entry keeps only the CDR3 DNA: 33 bases, framed from base 1. A modified ARM-PCR protocol with multiple V-beta primers and a C-beta primer was used to build TCRB libraries from RNA via three nested multiplex PCR rounds. TCRB-specific cDNA was synthesized from 0.5 ug total RNA with ProtoScript II Reverse Transcriptase and a C-beta primer. The description of the TCRB libraries did not include any unique molecular identifiers. In the third PCR, barcodes and adapters were added over roughly 23 cycles with Deep VentR (exo-) polymerase, after which 250-500 bp bands were gel purified. TCRB libraries were sequenced with 250 bp paired-end reads on an Illumina HiSeq 2500. Per the original workflow: Trimmomatic was used to clean reads, FLASH to merge reads, MiGEC to assign V, D and J segments, and VDJtools to perform the analysis. Repertoire diversity was quantified with the Shannon-Wiener diversity index calculated using VDJtools. Clones were called with MiXCR by TCRdb after fastp trimmed the public reads at Q25, and only in-frame beta chains were retained. Every distinct CDR3 protein forms one entry, paired with its most common genes and DNA. The V and J calls reflect TCRdb's pipeline rather than the authors' work. The sample table holds 30,000 or so distinct CDR3 sequences, of which approximately 66% were seen once. Of the sample, roughly 31% falls within the top ten clones.

For each of the roughly 9 tumor samples, the AllPrep DNA/RNA mini kit was used to purify genomic DNA and total RNA simultaneously. Every RNA sample had an RNA integrity number above 6.5 and an OD 260/280 ratio above 1.9. The data stem from a study of tumor-infiltrating lymphocytes in glioblastoma multiforme (dated by TCRdb to about 2017). Regarding the research as a whole: Whether intratumoral genomic heterogeneity fosters TIL diversity was tested through joint investigation of somatic mutations, TIL diversity and immune response activity. Broad study findings and their caveats: Because T cells carry unequal numbers of TCR transcripts, RNA-based TCR sequencing may distort clone frequencies. The authors noted that sorting T cells into functional subsets, which was not done in this study, would be a future improvement. Generalizability is limited because the TCR and somatic mutation analysis included only one glioblastoma patient.

The V gene is TRBV20-1 and the J gene is TRBJ1-2; the D gene remains uncertain. The TCR comes from a male donor with glioblastoma. The sample taken for sequencing was brain tumor tissue. The CDR3 loop reads CRAGGNYGYTF. DNA sequence: TGCAGAGCTGGAGGGAACTATGGCTACACCTTC.